These 31 T cell receptor beta chains share one sample of origin, sequenced in a study of shared clonotypes between healthy human individuals. This table comes from immunoSEQ multiplex PCR, and its TCRdb copy is limited to in-frame clones, with some not included. The table has 2 million to 2.5 million clones, about 92% seen once. The specimen was naive CD4+ T cells from PBMCs. Subset: CD45RA+ positively selected. All receptors come from a man aged 18-30 years in good health. Some clones in this sample may be carry-over from other donors' samples.

There are a few counts of this clone. This chain connects TRBV11-3 to TRBJ2-5; the match to TRBD2 covers 7 bases. V trimming: 0 bases; J trimming: 5 bases; junction bases outside the gene matches: 6. The CDR3 loop spans 15 amino acids. Germline V gene lookup returns CDR1 SGHNT and CDR2 YENEEA. For the CDR3, the DNA is TGTGCCAGCAGCTTAGATCGAGGACTAGTTGAGACCCAGTACTTC. Translation gives CASSLDRGLVETQYF.

This clone was observed a few times. The chain uses TRBV27 and TRBJ1-1; no reliable D call. Trimming took 7 bases from V and 11 from J, leaving 11 bases between them. CDR1 and CDR2 (germline): MNHEY, SMNVEV (reference sequence). There are 10 residues in the CDR3. The CDR3 reads CASNRGLAFF. The CDR3, as DNA: TGTGCCAGCAACCGCGGACTGGCTTTCTTT.

This clone was observed a single time. This chain connects TRBV7-9 to TRBJ2-2, with TRBD1 matching over 7 bases. Unmatched junction bases numbered 11, after V lost 2 bases and J lost 2 bases. CDR1 and CDR2 from the germline V gene are SEHNR and FQNEAQ (reference sequence). CDR3 length: 18 residues. The CDR3 protein is CASSLRDRPAVNTGELFF. CDR3 DNA sequence: TGTGCCAGCAGCTTAAGGGACAGACCGGCCGTAAACACCGGGGAGCTGTTTTTT.

The genes are TRBV28 and TRBJ2-5; the match to TRBD2 covers 12 bases. The germline V gene has CDR1 MDHEN and CDR2 SYDVKM. Losses at the gene ends were 5 bases for V and 4 bases for J; bases not matched to a gene: 5. CDR3 size: 15 residues. The CDR3 reads CASSQLAGGSETQYF. The CDR3 bases are TGTGCCAGCAGTCAACTAGCGGGAGGATCAGAGACCCAGTACTTC.

Details on this clone: The junction departs from germline at one end; a sequencing error may be responsible. This chain uses TRBV7-8 with TRBJ2-5; no clear D. The CDR3 is 15 residues long. Looked up from germline, CDR1 is SGHVS and CDR2 is FQNEAQ. The CDR3 DNA is TGCGCCAGCAGCTTAGATCACCCGGTCCCGGAGACCCAGTACTTC. Its protein product is CASSLDHPVPETQYF.

The chain couples TRBV15 to TRBJ2-1; TRBD1 is a possible D gene (6 bases). Germline CDR1 LNHNV, CDR2 YYDKDF (reference sequence). This CDR3 is 14 amino acids long. V lost 0 bases and J lost 12, with 15 bases in between. The CDR3 loop reads CATSRDRNRVGQFF. In nucleotides, the CDR3 is TGTGCCACCAGCAGAGATCGGAACAGGGTCGGGCAGTTCTTC. The full variable domain, with the rest looked up from reference TRBV15 and TRBJ2-1, is DAMVIQNPRYQVTQFGKPVTLSCSQTLNHNVMYWYQQKSSQAPKLLFHYYDKDFNNEADTPDNFQSRRPNTSFCFLDIRSPGLGDTAMYLCATSRDRNRVGQFFGPGTRLTVL.

A word on this clone: The sample contains more than one DNA sequence encoding this CDR3. The CDR3 region is CASSLRLAESSYNEQFF. As DNA, the CDR3 is TGTGCCAGCAGTTTGAGGCTAGCGGAAAGCTCCTACAATGAGCAGTTCTTC. J is TRBJ2-1 and V is TRBV28, with 7 bases matching TRBD2. The CDR3 sequence is 17 residues long. The V and J ends lost 3 bases and 0 bases, in that order; junction bases with no gene match: 8. The V gene's germline CDR1 is MDHEN and CDR2 SYDVKM.

The rearrangement joins TRBV7-9 to TRBJ1-4, with TRBD1 as a possible D gene (5 bases). The CDR3 is 17 residues long. Germline loops: CDR1 SEHNR, CDR2 FQNEAQ (reference sequence). Trimming left V 0 bases short and J 3 bases short, with 14 bases between. The CDR3 DNA is TGTGCCAGCAGCTTAGCGTTTAAGGGGCCGTCTAATGAAAAACTGTTTTTT. This sequence encodes CASSLAFKGPSNEKLFF.

J is TRBJ2-3 and V is TRBV28; 10 nucleotides line up with TRBD1. V lost 3 bases and J lost 5; bases outside the gene matches: 5. Germline V gives CDR1 MDHEN, CDR2 SYDVKM. The CDR3 loop spans 15 amino acids. CDR3 DNA: TGTGCCAGCAGTTTTTCTGGGACAGGGGTAGATACGCAGTATTTT. Amino acid sequence: CASSFSGTGVDTQYF.

This chain joins TRBV7-3 and TRBJ2-1; D is ambiguous. The CDR3 totals 14 residues. CDR1 and CDR2 from the germline V gene are SGHTA and FQGTGA. V shed 4 bases and J shed 9 bases, with 16 bases lying between them. The CDR3: CASSSQGPLSEQFF. DNA for the CDR3: TGTGCCAGCAGCTCCCAAGGACCCCTCAGTGAGCAGTTCTTC.

With regard to this clone: Other DNA sequences in this specimen translate into the identical CDR3. V is TRBV7-9 and J is TRBJ1-5; D not resolved. Germline loops: CDR1 SEHNR, CDR2 FQNEAQ (reference sequence). This CDR3 is 13 amino acids long. The ends were cut back, 2 bases at V and 4 bases at J, with 6 bases in the middle. The CDR3 DNA reads as TGTGCCAGCAGCTTAACGGAGAATCAGCCCCAGCATTTT. Translating gives CASSLTENQPQHF.

The chain employs TRBV29-1 and TRBJ1-5; D unresolved. This CDR3 region has 13 residues. CDR1 is SQVTM and CDR2 is ANQGSEA in the germline V gene. Trimming took 4 bases from V and 4 from J, leaving 11 bases between them. The CDR3 loop reads CSVGHSQNQPQHF. CDR3 bases: TGCAGCGTTGGTCACAGCCAGAATCAGCCCCAGCATTTT.

Note on this clone: This specimen includes other DNA sequences encoding the same CDR3. V gene TRBV4-1 combines with J gene TRBJ2-1; 11 bases are a match to TRBD2. The V gene end was trimmed by 4 bases and the J gene end by 6 bases; junction bases not matched to a gene: 2. The CDR3 has 14 amino acids. Germline lookup yields CDR1 MGHRA and CDR2 YSYEKL. CDR3 nucleotides: TGCGCCAGCAGCCCCGGACTAGCGGGCAATGAGCAGTTCTTC. Translated: CASSPGLAGNEQFF.

J is TRBJ2-7 and V is TRBV2, with 10 positions matching TRBD1. This CDR3 has 13 residues. Germline loops: CDR1 SNHLY, CDR2 FYNNEI. The J segment lost 5 bases and the V segment lost 6 bases, leaving 4 bases of the junction unmatched. CDR3 sequence reads: CASRDRGSDEQYF. CDR3 coding DNA: TGTGCCAGCAGGGACAGGGGGAGCGACGAGCAGTACTTC.

This chain connects TRBV9 to TRBJ1-3; TRBD1 agrees at 8 bases. The CDR3 spans 17 residues. The germline CDR1 and CDR2 sequences are SGDLS and YYNGEE. V dropped 1 base and J dropped 4; count of bases not matched to a gene: 10. The CDR3 reads CASSVTTTGVEGNTIYF. The CDR3 DNA follows: TGTGCCAGCAGCGTAACTACGACAGGGGTCGAAGGAAACACCATATATTTT. Combining the CDR3 with reference TRBV9 and TRBJ1-3 gives the whole variable domain DSGVTQTPKHLITATGQRVTLRCSPRSGDLSVYWYQQSLDQGLQFLIQYYNGEERAKGNILERFSAQQFPDLHSELNLSSLELGDSALYFCASSVTTTGVEGNTIYFGEGSWLTVV.

On this clone: Other DNA sequences in the sample encode the same CDR3. CDR3 residues: CASSFGGAGANVLTF. CDR3 coding DNA: TGTGCCAGCAGTTTTGGGGGAGCTGGGGCCAACGTCCTGACTTTC. The V gene is TRBV28, the J gene TRBJ2-6; possibly TRBD1 or TRBD2 for D (5 bases each). The ends were cut back, 3 bases at V and 2 bases at J, with 8 bases in the middle. Germline CDR1 and CDR2: MDHEN and SYDVKM. The CDR3 covers 15 residues.

In its sample, this clone was seen once. V and J are TRBV28 and TRBJ1-2; maybe TRBD1 (6 bases). Trimming took off 3 bases at V and 1 base at J, with 12 bases between the two ends. This CDR3 is 15 amino acids long. Germline V gene data show CDR1 as MDHEN and CDR2 as SYDVKM. DNA for the CDR3: TGTGCCAGCAGTTTGGGGACAACCTTTAACTATGGCTACACCTTC. Translating gives CASSLGTTFNYGYTF.

To note about this clone: Other nucleotide sequences in the sample specify the same CDR3. This chain connects TRBV6-5 to TRBJ1-1, with a possible D match to TRBD1 (5 bases). This CDR3 comprises 15 residues. Germline V gene lookup returns CDR1 MNHEY and CDR2 SVGAGI. The V and J ends lost 2 bases and 2 bases respectively, with 12 bases between them. The CDR3 protein is CASSYAGALNTEAFF. The CDR3 coding sequence is TGTGCCAGCAGTTACGCTGGGGCCCTCAACACTGAAGCTTTCTTT.

The chain has TRBV18 and TRBJ2-1, with D possibly TRBD2 on 5 matching bases. Germline V gives CDR1 KGHSH, CDR2 LQKENI. The CDR3 loop spans 15 amino acids. V was trimmed by 9 bases and J by 1 base, leaving 16 bases between them. The CDR3 sequence: CASFAAGGSYNEQFF. The CDR3 bases are TGTGCCAGTTTCGCCGCGGGCGGTTCCTACAATGAGCAGTTCTTC.

The genes are TRBV6-5 and TRBJ1-1, with D tentatively TRBD1 (5 bases). The V end was cut by 0 bases, the J end by 5 bases, with 13 bases between. Germline-derived CDR1 and CDR2 are MNHEY and SVGAGI. The CDR3 has 15 residues. Written as DNA, the CDR3 is TGTGCCAGCAGTTACTCGAGTAGGGGAGAAACTGAAGCTTTCTTT. Its translation is CASSYSSRGETEAFF.

This chain connects TRBV5-1 to TRBJ1-2; 7 nucleotides match TRBD1. J gave up 2 bases and V 6 bases, and 10 bases lay outside the gene matches. Germline CDR1 and CDR2: SGHRS and YFSETQ. The CDR3 contains 15 residues. The CDR3 bases are TGCGCCAGCACCGAACCGGGACAGCGCAACTATGGCTACACCTTC. Translation gives CASTEPGQRNYGYTF. Using reference TRBV5-1 and TRBJ1-2 for the parts outside the CDR3, the full variable domain is KAGVTQTPRYLIKTRGQQVTLSCSPISGHRSVSWYQQTPGQGLQFLFEYFSETQRNKGNFPGRFSGRQFSNSRSEMNVSTLELGDSALYLCASTEPGQRNYGYTFGSGTRLTVV.

This chain uses TRBV28 with TRBJ2-6, with D perhaps being TRBD1 or TRBD2 (7 bases each). CDR3 length equals 17 residues. Trimming left V 7 bases short and J 0 bases short, with 16 bases between. Germline V gives CDR1 MDHEN, CDR2 SYDVKM. The CDR3 DNA is TGTGCCAGCACCCAGGGGGGGTGGGCCTCTGGGGCCAACGTCCTGACTTTC. Translated: CASTQGGWASGANVLTF.

V usage is TRBV9 and J usage is TRBJ2-3; the D gene is possibly TRBD2 (6 bases). This CDR3 contains 16 residues. Germline CDR1 SGDLS, CDR2 YYNGEE. Trimming pared 6 bases from V and 1 base from J, leaving 18 bases between. CDR3 in DNA: TGTGCCAGCACCCCGGGACTCCATTACGGCACAGATACGCAGTATTTT. Its translation: CASTPGLHYGTDTQYF.

The CDR3 nucleotides are TGTGCCAGCTTAGCCCGAGAGACCCAGTACTTC. As protein: CASLARETQYF. The gene calls are TRBV2 and TRBJ2-5; the D is unclear. The CDR3 covers 11 residues. Germline V gene data show CDR1 as SNHLY and CDR2 as FYNNEI. The V end lost 8 bases, the J end lost 4 bases, and 8 bases lay between the germline ends.

This chain uses TRBV30 with TRBJ2-4; D unclear. Germline V gives CDR1 GTSNPN, CDR2 SVGIG (reference sequence). The CDR3 consists of 13 residues. The V and J ends lost 1 base and 6 bases respectively, with 10 bases between them. CDR3 amino acids: CAWSGAGGNIQYF. The CDR3 DNA reads as TGTGCCTGGAGTGGAGCAGGCGGAAACATTCAGTACTTC.

V is TRBV11-3 and J is TRBJ2-6; the match to TRBD2 covers 8 bases. V shed 5 bases, J shed 0 bases, and the junction held 15 bases outside the gene matches. CDR3 length: 20 residues. Germline V lookup: CDR1 SGHNT, CDR2 YENEEA. CDR3 coding DNA: TGTGCCAGCAGCCCCGGGGCGGGAGGCCAAAAGAGCTCTGGGGCCAACGTCCTGACTTTC. This encodes CASSPGAGGQKSSGANVLTF.

In its sample, this clone was seen once. This chain connects TRBV2 to TRBJ1-3; perhaps TRBD1 as D (6 bases). The germline V and J ends were trimmed by 10 bases and 0 bases, with 16 bases remaining between them. The CDR3 is 15 residues long. Germline loops: CDR1 SNHLY, CDR2 FYNNEI. The CDR3 DNA reads TGTGCCACCACCGACAGGAGAATCTCTGGAAACACCATATATTTT. Protein product: CATTDRRISGNTIYF.

The chain links TRBV5-1 to TRBJ2-7, with 9 bases matching TRBD1. V lost 4 bases to trimming and J lost 5 bases; unmatched junction nucleotides: 4. The CDR3 has 13 residues. CDR1 and CDR2 from the germline V gene are SGHRS and YFSETQ. CDR3 in DNA: TGCGCCAGCAGCCCACAGGGGGCCCACGAGCAGTACTTC. It encodes CASSPQGAHEQYF.

The chain couples TRBV18 to TRBJ1-1; possibly TRBD1 for D (5 bases). The CDR3 has 13 amino acids. In germline, CDR1 is KGHSH, CDR2 LQKENI. Between the trimmed V and J ends, which lost 6 bases and 7 bases, there was a span of 15 bases. CDR3 in amino acids: CASSPRLTVEAFF. CDR3 DNA sequence: TGTGCCAGCTCGCCGCGTCTGACAGTTGAAGCTTTCTTT.

The rearrangement uses TRBV18 and TRBJ2-7; D unresolved. V dropped 5 bases and J dropped 0 bases, with 5 bases sitting between them. The germline CDR1 and CDR2 sequences are KGHSH and LQKENI. CDR3 length equals 12 residues. The CDR3 region has the DNA TGTGCCAGCTCATCTTTCTCCTACGAGCAGTACTTC. Translating it yields CASSSFSYEQYF.

The V and J genes are TRBV19 and TRBJ1-4; 7 bases are shared with TRBD1. Germline V gene lookup returns CDR1 LNHDA and CDR2 SQIVND (reference sequence). The CDR3 totals 15 residues. J lost 8 bases, V lost 4 bases, and 10 bases had no gene match. CDR3 region: CASSTYRGYGEKLFF. CDR3 DNA: TGTGCCAGTAGTACTTACAGGGGATATGGAGAAAAACTGTTTTTT.